Many counts were recorded for the clone carrying this T cell receptor beta chain. Antigen unknown. This entry is derived from a study of T cell repertoires in cytomegalovirus infection. Per germline, CDR1 WSHSY and CDR2 SAAADI. This CDR3 region has 12 residues. The V segment lost 10 bases and the J segment 6 bases; nucleotides outside the gene matches: 2. Findings and limits, study-wide: The cumulative frequency of public TCR beta families distinguished individuals who carried CMV together with the relevant HLA.

TCRdb reanalysed the reads using MiXCR and keeps one entry per CDR3 protein. The table lists about 490,000 distinct CDR3 sequences, 16% of them singletons. The TCR sequence derives from a human donor in good health (CMV status not recorded). Some clones in this sample may be carry-over from other donors' samples. V and J are TRBV10-2 and TRBJ2-3, with 12 nucleotides matching TRBD2. Sequenced: CD8+ T cells from PBMCs. CDR3 loop: CATLAGGDTQYF. The CDR3 DNA reads TGCGCCACCCTAGCGGGGGGGGATACGCAGTATTTT.